This T cell receptor beta chain originates from a study of blood T cells in healthy people across ages. Regarding the study as a whole: Estimated diversity across one million T cells was deemed an underestimate.

The use of a sample-barcoded 5' primer and a J-beta primer mix characterized a second PCR of roughly 6 to 12 cycles. Through a template-switch adaptor with 12 random nucleotides, each cDNA molecule received a tag. TCRdb ran MiXCR on the 5' RACE reads and lists one entry per CDR3 protein. Of roughly 1,000,000 distinct CDR3 sequences listed, around 27% were seen once; the top ten hold around 0.75%. As concerns this clonotype: Its matching antigen is unknown. Relative to the germline gene, one junction end is altered; a read error may explain this.

The same sample was also studied in work on T cells of mothers and their children. As that report states: Biologically related mothers and children overlapped slightly more than unrelated pairs, a non-significant difference.

The sequenced material came from blood. This clonotype was obtained from a girl under 10 years old in good health.

CDR3 loop: CASSSAPVDTQYF. The CDR3, as DNA: TGTGCTAGCAGCTCTGCCCCTGTAGATACGCAGTATTTT. The chain is built from TRBV7-7 and TRBJ2-3; D is unclear. The CDR3 covers 13 residues. CDR1 and CDR2 (germline): SSHAT, FNYEAQ (reference sequence). Variable domain in full (rest from reference TRBV7-7 and TRBJ2-3): GAGVSQSPRYKVTKRGQDVTLRCDPISSHATLYWYQQALGQGPEFLTYFNYEAQPDKSGLPSDRFSAERPEGSISTLTIQRTEQRDSAMYRCASSSAPVDTQYFGPGTRLTVL.